The clone carrying this T cell receptor (beta chain) appeared a single time. Its antigen remains unidentified. Use of 60 Vbeta and 13 Jbeta primers characterized the PCR. Generated by immunoSEQ multiplex PCR, the TCRdb table keeps only in-frame clones and is missing some. This sample yields about 160,000 clones, of which 70% to 80% are seen a single time; approximately 1.3% belongs to the top ten. This entry is derived from a study of cytomegalovirus exposure and HLA in healthy donors. Background on the study: An earlier analysis identified 117 million unique TCR beta sequences in 170 million or so T cells. Notes on the study in general: A highly shared variant cluster was judged a likely technical artifact. Among TCR beta chains, those listed as cytomegalovirus-associated numbered some 160.

V lost 1 base, J lost 6 bases, and 6 bases stayed unmatched. The CDR3 has 14 residues. Germline loops: CDR1 SEHNR, CDR2 FQNEAQ (reference sequence). The sequencing sample was made of PBMCs. This chain joins TRBV7-9 and TRBJ2-7; 7 bases align to TRBD1. This receptor was taken from a man aged 60 to 75 in good health and CMV-seronegative. The CDR3: CASSLGHTGAEQYF. CDR3 nucleotides: TGTGCCAGCAGCTTAGGACATACAGGGGCCGAGCAGTACTTC.